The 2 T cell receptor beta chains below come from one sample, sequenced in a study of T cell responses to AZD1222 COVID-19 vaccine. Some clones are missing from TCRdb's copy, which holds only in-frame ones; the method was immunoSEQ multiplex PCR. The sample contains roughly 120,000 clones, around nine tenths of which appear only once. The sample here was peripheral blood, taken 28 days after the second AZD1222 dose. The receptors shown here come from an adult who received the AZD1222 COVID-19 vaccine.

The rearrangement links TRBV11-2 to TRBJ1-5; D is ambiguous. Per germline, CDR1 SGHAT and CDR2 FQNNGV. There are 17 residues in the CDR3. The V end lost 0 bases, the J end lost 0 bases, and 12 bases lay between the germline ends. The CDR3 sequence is CASSLDQKRYSNQPQHF. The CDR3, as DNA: TGTGCCAGCAGCTTAGATCAGAAGCGGTATAGCAATCAGCCCCAGCATTTT.

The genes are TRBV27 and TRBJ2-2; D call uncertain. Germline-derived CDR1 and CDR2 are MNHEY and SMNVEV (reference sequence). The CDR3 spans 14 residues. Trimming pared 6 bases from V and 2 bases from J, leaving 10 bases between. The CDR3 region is CASSRLSNTGELFF. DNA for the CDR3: TGTGCCAGCAGCCGCCTCAGTAACACCGGGGAGCTGTTTTTT.